This is a list of T cell receptor beta chains from one sample in a study of OX40 agonist ivuxolimab in advanced cancers. Some clones are missing from TCRdb's copy, which holds only in-frame ones; the method was immunoSEQ multiplex PCR. In the table there are approximately 100,000 clones, about 84% of which are singletons. Here the sequenced sample was CD4+ or CD8+ T cells sorted from blood, taken in a trial of the OX40 agonist ivuxolimab. These receptors originate from an adult with an advanced solid tumor such as melanoma, head and neck, liver or kidney cancer. Each CDR3 is given with its conserved first and last residue. The D gene is left open where the match is weak. Clone size, where shown, is once, few, many, or a class for clones that have expanded.

TRBV7-9	-	TRBD2	CASSLTLAGLYQETQYF
TRBV6-1	-	-	CASSDRGDYGYTF
TRBV7-6	-	-	CASSFIHEQFF
TRBV6-5	-	-	CASSSIARTSYEQYF
TRBV10-3	-	-	CAISGNRVNTEAFF
TRBV6-5	-	-	CASSYSWDNIQYF
TRBV14	-	-	CASSQDQGWGGYTF
TRBV5-1	-	-	CASSLRQGGDTQYF
TRBV5-1	once	TRBD2	CASSLIPLQTSASYEQYF
TRBV6-6	-	-	CASSGQGGGGEKLFF
TRBV28	-	TRBD1	CASSLSDRVVKETQYF
TRBV5-8	-	-	CASSPDGNYGYTF
TRBV6-1	-	TRBD1	CASSQQGVSTDTQYF
TRBV7-8	-	-	CASSLAGLGEQYF
TRBV5-4	-	TRBD1	CASSLGVQGPDTQYF
TRBV9	-	-	CASSVGDRQETQYF
TRBV9	-	-	CASSPTTPDIGEEKLFF
TRBV5-4	-	TRBD2	CASSLLPILSGDSYEQYF
TRBV7-2	-	-	CASSLVAPGDGYTF
TRBV5-1	-	-	CASSLDRNTEAFF
TRBV5-1	-	TRBD1	CASSPTGVDTEAFF
TRBV7-9	once	-	CASSLGGGMNTEAFF
TRBV4-2	-	-	CASSQEGGGPYNEQFF
TRBV5-1	-	TRBD1	CASSLVQGALANTEAFF
TRBV7-2	-	-	CASSRLLANAADTQYF
TRBV2	-	TRBD2	CAPGLAGEETQYF